This record concerns one T cell receptor (beta chain) sequence. The antigen is not known. TCRdb's copy holds only in-frame clones and misses some; the assay was immunoSEQ multiplex PCR. In the table there are 2 million to 2.5 million clones, 85% to 95% of which are singletons. This specimen comes from a study of shared clonotypes between healthy human individuals. Regarding the study as a whole: For naive CD4 cells, approximately 5% of clonotypes were shared across four donors.

The CDR3 is made up of 14 amino acids. Trimming cost V 5 bases and J 7 bases; bases outside gene matches: 9. Germline lookup yields CDR1 PRHDT and CDR2 FYEKMQ (reference sequence). This chain links TRBV13 with TRBJ1-2, with 8 bases fitting TRBD1. The receptor's source is a young man in good health. Some clones in this sample may be carry-over from other donors' samples. Input material: naive CD4+ T cells from PBMCs. Described subset: CD45RA+ positively selected. DNA of the CDR3: TGTGCCAGCAGCCGTCGACAGGGGCTGGGTGGCTACACCTTC. Translation: CASSRRQGLGGYTF.